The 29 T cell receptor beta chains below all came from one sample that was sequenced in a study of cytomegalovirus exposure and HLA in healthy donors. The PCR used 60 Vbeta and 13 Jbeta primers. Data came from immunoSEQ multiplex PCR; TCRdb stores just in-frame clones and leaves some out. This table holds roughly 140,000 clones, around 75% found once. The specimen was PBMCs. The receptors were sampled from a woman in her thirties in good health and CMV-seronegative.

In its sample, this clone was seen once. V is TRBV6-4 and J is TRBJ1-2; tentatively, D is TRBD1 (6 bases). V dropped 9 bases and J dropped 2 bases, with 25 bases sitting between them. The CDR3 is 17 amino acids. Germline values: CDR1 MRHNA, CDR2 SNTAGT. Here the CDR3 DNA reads TGTGCCAGAAACGATATTATGGAGGCAGGGGTGAACTATGGCTACACCTTC. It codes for CARNDIMEAGVNYGYTF.

The CDR3 DNA reads TGTGCCAGCAGAGCCTCAGGTGAAAGACGCTACACCTTC. Protein sequence: CASRASGERRYTF. The chain links TRBV6-5 to TRBJ1-2; D remains ambiguous. The CDR3 has 13 amino acids. Germline V gene data show CDR1 as MNHEY and CDR2 as SVGAGI. V lost 6 bases to trimming and J lost 9 bases, with 17 bases between them.

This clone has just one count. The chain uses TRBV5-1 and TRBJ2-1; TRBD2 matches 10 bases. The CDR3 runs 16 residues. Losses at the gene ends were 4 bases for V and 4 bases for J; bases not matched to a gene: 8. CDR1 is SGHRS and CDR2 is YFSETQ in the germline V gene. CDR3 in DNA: TGCGCCAGCAGCGGGGGTAGCGGGGGGCCTTACAATGAGCAGTTCTTC. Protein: CASSGGSGGPYNEQFF.

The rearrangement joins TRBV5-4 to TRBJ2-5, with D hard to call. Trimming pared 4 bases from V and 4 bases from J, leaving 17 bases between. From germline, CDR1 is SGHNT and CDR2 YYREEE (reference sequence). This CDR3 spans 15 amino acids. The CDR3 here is CASSRGVQTVETQYF. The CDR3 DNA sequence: TGTGCCAGCAGCCGAGGAGTTCAAACCGTAGAGACCCAGTACTTC.

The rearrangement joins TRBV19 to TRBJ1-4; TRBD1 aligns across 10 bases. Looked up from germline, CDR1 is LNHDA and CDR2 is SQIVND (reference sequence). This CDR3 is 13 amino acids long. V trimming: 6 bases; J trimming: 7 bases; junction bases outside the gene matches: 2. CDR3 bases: TGTGCCAGTAGGGGACAGGGGTTTGAAAAACTGTTTTTT. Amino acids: CASRGQGFEKLFF. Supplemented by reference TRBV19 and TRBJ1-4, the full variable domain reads DGGITQSPKYLFRKEGQNVTLSCEQNLNHDAMYWYRQDPGQGLRLIYYSQIVNDFQKGDIAEGYSVSREKKESFPLTVTSAQKNPTAFYLCASRGQGFEKLFFGSGTQLSVL.

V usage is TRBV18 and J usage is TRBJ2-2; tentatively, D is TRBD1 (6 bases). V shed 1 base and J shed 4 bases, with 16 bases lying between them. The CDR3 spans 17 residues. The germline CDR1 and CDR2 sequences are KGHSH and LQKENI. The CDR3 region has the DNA TGTGCCAGCTCACCACTGGGGACAAATACGTTCACCGGGGAGCTGTTTTTT. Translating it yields CASSPLGTNTFTGELFF.

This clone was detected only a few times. This CDR3 reads CASSQLSGTSGGTSTDTQYF. In DNA, the CDR3 is TGCGCCAGCAGTCAACTCTCCGGGACTAGCGGGGGGACCAGCACAGATACGCAGTATTTT. V gene TRBV23-1 combines with J gene TRBJ2-3, with 15 bases identical to TRBD2. TRBV23-1 is an ORF, and what it does is uncertain. The CDR3 has 20 amino acids. After removal of 2 bases from V and 0 bases from J, the junction contained 9 bases not matched to a gene.

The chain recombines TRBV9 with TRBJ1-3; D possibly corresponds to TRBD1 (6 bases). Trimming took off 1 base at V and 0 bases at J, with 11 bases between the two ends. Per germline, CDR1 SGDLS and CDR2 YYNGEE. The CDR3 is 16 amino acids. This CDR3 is CASSVQGTHSGNTIYF. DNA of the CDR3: TGTGCCAGCAGCGTACAGGGGACCCACTCTGGAAACACCATATATTTT.

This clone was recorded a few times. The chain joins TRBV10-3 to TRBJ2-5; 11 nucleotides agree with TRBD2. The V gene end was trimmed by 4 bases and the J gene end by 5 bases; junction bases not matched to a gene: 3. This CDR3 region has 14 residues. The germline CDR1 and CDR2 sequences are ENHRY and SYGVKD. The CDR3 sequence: CAISATSGSETQYF. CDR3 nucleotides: TGTGCCATCAGTGCTACTAGCGGGAGTGAGACCCAGTACTTC.

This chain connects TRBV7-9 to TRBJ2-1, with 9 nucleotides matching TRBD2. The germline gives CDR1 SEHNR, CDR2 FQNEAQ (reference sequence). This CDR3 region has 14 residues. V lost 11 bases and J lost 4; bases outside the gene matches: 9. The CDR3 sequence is CAGGGAGGYNEQFF. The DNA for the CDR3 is TGTGCCGGGGGGGGAGCGGGGGGATACAATGAGCAGTTCTTC.

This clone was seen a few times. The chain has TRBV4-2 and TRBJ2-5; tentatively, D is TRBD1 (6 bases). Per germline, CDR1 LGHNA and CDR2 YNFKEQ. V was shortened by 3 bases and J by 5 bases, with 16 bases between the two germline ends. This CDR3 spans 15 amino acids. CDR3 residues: CASSQDTRGWETQYF. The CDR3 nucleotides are TGTGCCAGCAGCCAGGACACAAGGGGGTGGGAGACCCAGTACTTC.

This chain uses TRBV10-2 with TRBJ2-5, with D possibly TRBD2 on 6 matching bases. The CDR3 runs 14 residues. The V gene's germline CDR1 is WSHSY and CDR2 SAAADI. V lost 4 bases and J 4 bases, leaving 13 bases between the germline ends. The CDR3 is CASSVVTSTETQYF. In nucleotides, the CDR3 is TGCGCCAGCAGTGTGGTTACTAGCACAGAGACCCAGTACTTC.

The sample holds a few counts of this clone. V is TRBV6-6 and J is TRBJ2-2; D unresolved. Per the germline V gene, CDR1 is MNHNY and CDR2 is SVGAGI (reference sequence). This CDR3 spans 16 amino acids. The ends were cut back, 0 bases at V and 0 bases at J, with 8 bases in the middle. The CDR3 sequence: CASSYSAGANTGELFF. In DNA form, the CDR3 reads TGTGCCAGCAGTTACTCCGCAGGCGCGAACACCGGGGAGCTGTTTTTT.

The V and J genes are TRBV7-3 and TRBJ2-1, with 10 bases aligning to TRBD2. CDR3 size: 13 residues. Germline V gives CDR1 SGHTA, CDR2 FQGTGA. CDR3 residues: CASGLAAYNEQFF. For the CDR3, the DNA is TGTGCAAGCGGACTAGCGGCTTACAATGAGCAGTTCTTC.

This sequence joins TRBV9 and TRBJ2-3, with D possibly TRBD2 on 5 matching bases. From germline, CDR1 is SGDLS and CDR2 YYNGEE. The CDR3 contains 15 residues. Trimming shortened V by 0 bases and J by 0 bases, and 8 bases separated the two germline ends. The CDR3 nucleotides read TGTGCCAGCAGCGTAGATAGCGAGAGCACAGATACGCAGTATTTT. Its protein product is CASSVDSESTDTQYF.

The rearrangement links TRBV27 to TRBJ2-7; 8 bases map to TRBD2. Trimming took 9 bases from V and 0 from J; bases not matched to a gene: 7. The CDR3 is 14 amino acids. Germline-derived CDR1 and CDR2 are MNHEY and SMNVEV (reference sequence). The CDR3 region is CASLRGGPSYEQYV. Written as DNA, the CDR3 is TGTGCCAGTCTCCGGGGGGGGCCCTCCTACGAGCAGTACGTC.

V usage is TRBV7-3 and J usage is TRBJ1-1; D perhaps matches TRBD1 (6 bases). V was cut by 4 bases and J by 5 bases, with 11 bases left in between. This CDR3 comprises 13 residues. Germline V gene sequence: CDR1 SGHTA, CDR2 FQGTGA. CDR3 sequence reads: CASSWRGGTEAFF. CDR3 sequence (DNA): TGTGCCAGCAGCTGGCGAGGGGGTACTGAAGCTTTCTTT.

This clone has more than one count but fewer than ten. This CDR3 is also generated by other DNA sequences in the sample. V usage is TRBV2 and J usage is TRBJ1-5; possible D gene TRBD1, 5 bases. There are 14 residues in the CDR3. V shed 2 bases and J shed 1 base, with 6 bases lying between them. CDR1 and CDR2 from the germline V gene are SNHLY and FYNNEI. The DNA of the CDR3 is TGTGCCAGCAGTGAACAGGGCAGCAATCAGCCCCAGCATTTT. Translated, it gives CASSEQGSNQPQHF.

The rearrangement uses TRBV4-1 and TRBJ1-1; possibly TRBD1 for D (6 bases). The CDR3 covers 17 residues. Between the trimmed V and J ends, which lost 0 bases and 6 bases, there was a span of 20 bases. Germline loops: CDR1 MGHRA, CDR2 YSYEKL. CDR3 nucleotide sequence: TGCGCCAGCAGCCAAGATTCCCCGGGAGGGGGGGCAGCTGAAGCTTTCTTT. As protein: CASSQDSPGGGAAEAFF.

Written as DNA, the CDR3 is TGTGCCAGCAGCTTAACGGGAACAGGGGTCGGCTACACCTTC. Its protein product is CASSLTGTGVGYTF. The chain carries TRBV7-3 and TRBJ1-2; 7 bases are a match to TRBD1. Per germline, CDR1 SGHTA and CDR2 FQGTGA. The CDR3 is 14 amino acids. V was pared by 0 bases and J by 8 bases, with 6 bases of the junction left unmatched. Full variable domain (missing parts from reference TRBV7-3 and TRBJ1-2): GAGVSQTPSNKVTEKGKYVELRCDPISGHTALYWYRQSLGQGPEFLIYFQGTGAADDSGLPNDRFFAVRPEGSVSTLKIQRTERGDSAVYLCASSLTGTGVGYTFGSGTRLTVV.

The CDR3 nucleotides are TGTGCCTGGAGCGTGACAACCTACGAGCAGTACGTC. It is translated as CAWSVTTYEQYV. The chain has TRBV30 and TRBJ2-7; D uncertain. This CDR3 is 12 amino acids long. CDR1 is GTSNPN and CDR2 is SVGIG in the germline V gene (reference sequence). The germline V and J ends were trimmed by 3 bases and 2 bases, with 8 bases remaining between them.

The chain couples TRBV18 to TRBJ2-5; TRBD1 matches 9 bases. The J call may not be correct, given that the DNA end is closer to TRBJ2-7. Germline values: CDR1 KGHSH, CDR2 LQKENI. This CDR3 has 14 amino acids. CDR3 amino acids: CASSPGTGRDEQYF. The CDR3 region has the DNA TGTGCCAGCTCACCCGGGACAGGGAGGGACGAGCAGTACTTC.

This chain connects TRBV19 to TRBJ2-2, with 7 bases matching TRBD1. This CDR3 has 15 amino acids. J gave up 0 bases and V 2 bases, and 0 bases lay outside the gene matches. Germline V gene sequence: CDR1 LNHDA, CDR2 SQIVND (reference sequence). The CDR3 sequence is CASSIQGANTGELFF. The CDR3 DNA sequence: TGTGCCAGTAGTATACAGGGGGCGAACACCGGGGAGCTGTTTTTT.

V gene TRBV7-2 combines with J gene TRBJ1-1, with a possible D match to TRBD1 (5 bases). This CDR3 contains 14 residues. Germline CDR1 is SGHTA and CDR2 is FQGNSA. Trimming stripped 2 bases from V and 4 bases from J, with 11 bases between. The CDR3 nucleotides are TGTGCCAGCAGCTTATATTCGGGGGGCACTGAAGCTTTCTTT. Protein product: CASSLYSGGTEAFF.

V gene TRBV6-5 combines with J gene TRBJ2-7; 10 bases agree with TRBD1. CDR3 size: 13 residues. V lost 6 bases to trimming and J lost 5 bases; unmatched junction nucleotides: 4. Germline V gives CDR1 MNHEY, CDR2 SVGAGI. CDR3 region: CASRGTGVDEQYF. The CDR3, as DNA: TGTGCCAGCAGGGGGACAGGGGTGGACGAGCAGTACTTC.

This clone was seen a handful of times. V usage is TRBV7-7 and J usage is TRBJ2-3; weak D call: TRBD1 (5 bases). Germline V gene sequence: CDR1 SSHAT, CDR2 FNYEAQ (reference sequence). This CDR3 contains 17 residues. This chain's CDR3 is CASCPQYRSASTDTQYF. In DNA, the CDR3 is TGTGCTAGCTGTCCACAATACAGGTCGGCTAGCACAGATACGCAGTATTTT.

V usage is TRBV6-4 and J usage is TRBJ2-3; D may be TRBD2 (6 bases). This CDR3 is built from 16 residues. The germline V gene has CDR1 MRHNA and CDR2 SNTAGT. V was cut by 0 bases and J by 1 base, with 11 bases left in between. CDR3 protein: CASSDSMGGGTDTQYF. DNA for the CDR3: TGTGCCAGCAGTGACTCGATGGGGGGTGGCACAGATACGCAGTATTTT.

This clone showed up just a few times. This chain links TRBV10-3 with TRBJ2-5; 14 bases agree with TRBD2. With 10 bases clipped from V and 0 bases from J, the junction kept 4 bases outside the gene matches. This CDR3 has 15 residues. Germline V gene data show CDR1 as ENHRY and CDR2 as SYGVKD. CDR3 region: CATRLAGGDQETQYF. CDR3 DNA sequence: TGTGCCACCAGACTAGCGGGGGGGGACCAAGAGACCCAGTACTTC.

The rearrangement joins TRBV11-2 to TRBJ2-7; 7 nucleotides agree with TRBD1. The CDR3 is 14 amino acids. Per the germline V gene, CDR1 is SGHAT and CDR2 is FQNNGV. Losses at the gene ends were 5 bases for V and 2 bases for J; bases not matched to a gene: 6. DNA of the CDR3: TGTGCCAGCAGCCACGGGACAGTCGCCTACGAGCAGTACTTC. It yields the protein CASSHGTVAYEQYF.